The source of this TCR beta chain is a study of OX40 agonist ivuxolimab in advanced cancers. Study information: Those enrolled were 82.7% male, with a mean age of about 66 years and ages from roughly 20 to 85.

Overall study findings and caveats: The CD4+ and CD8+ T cells in the blood had expanded clonally by week 6 at 0.1 to 3.0 mg/kg.

Germline loops: CDR1 SGHDT, CDR2 YYEEEE. The CDR3 runs 16 residues. Germline trimming cut 4 bases from V and 8 bases from J; bases unmatched to any gene: 15. People who had autoimmune disease history or systemic immunosuppression were excluded. Baseline, cycle 4 day 1, and cycle 7 day 1 were the blood sampling points. Here immunoSEQ multiplex PCR was the method, and the copy in TCRdb shows in-frame clones only, minus some. The table shows under 85,000 clones, with 85% occurring only once. About this clone itself: Its target is not known.

The TCR originated in an adult with an advanced solid tumor such as melanoma, head and neck, liver or kidney cancer. The sample in question was CD4+ or CD8+ T cells sorted from blood, obtained in a trial of the OX40 agonist ivuxolimab. The chain recombines TRBV5-6 with TRBJ1-2; 9 nucleotides align to TRBD1. In nucleotides, the CDR3 is TGTGCCAGCAGCCCGTACCGGGACAGGGAGTTTAGAGGCTACACCTTC. Translating it yields CASSPYRDREFRGYTF.